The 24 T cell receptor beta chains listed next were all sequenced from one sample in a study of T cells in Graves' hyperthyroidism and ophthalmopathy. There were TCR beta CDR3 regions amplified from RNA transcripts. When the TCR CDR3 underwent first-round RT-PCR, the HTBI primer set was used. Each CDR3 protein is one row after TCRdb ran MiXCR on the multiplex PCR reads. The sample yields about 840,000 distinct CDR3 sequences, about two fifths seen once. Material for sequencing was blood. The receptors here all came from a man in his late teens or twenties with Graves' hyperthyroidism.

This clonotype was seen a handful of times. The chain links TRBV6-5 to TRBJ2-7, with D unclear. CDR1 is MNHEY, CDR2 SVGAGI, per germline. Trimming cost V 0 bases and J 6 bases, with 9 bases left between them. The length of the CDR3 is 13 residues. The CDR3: CASSYSKSREQYF. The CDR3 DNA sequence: TGTGCCAGCAGTTACTCGAAATCACGCGAGCAGTACTTC.

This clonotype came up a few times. The CDR3 DNA is TGTGCCAGCACCAACATCAAAGGGGACCGGCCCCAGCATTTT. Translation: CASTNIKGDRPQHF. The chain joins TRBV12-3 or TRBV12-4 to TRBJ1-5; a possible D gene is TRBD1 (5 bases). The germline V and J ends were trimmed by 7 bases and 9 bases, with 19 bases remaining between them. The CDR3 spans 14 residues.

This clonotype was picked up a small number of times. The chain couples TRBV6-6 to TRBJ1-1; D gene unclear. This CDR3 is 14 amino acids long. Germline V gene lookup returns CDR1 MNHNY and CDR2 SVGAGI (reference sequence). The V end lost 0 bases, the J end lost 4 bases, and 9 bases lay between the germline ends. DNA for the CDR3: TGTGCCAGCAGTTACTCTAGGGTAGGCACTGAAGCTTTCTTT. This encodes CASSYSRVGTEAFF.

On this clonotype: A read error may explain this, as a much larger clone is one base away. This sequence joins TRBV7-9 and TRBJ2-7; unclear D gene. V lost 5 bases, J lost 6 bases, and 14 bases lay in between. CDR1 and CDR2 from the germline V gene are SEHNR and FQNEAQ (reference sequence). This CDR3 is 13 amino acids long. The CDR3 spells CASSLTPGREQYF. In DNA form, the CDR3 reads TGTGCCAGCAGCCTCACCCCAGGTCGCGAGCAGTACTTC. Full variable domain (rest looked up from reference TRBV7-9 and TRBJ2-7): DTGVSQNPRHKITKRGQNVTFRCDPISEHNRLYWYRQTLGQGPEFLTYFQNEAQLEKSRLLSDRFSAERPKGSFSTLEIQRTEQGDSAMYLCASSLTPGREQYFGPGTRLTVT.

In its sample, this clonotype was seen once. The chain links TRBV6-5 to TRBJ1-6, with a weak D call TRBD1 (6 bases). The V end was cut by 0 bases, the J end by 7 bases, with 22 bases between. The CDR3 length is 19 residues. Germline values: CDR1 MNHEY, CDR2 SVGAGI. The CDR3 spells CASSYSRGLGQRLNSPLHF. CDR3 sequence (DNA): TGTGCCAGCAGTTACTCGAGGGGGTTGGGGCAGCGGCTCAATTCACCCCTCCACTTT.

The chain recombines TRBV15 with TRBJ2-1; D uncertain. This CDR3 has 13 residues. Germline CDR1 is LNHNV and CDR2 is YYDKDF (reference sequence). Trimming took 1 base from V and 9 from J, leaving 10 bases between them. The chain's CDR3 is CATSRVVGGEQFF. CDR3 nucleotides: TGTGCCACCAGCAGAGTGGTAGGCGGTGAGCAGTTCTTC.

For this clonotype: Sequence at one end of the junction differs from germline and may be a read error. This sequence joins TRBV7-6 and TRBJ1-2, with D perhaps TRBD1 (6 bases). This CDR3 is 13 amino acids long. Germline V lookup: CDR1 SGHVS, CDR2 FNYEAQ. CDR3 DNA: TGTGCCAGCAGCCCGACAGGAGACTATGGCCACACCTTC. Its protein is CASSPTGDYGHTF.

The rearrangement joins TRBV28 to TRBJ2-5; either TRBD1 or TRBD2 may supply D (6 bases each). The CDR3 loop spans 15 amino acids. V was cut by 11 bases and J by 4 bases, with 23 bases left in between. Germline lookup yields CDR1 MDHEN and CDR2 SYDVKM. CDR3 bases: TGTGCCTCCTCCCCGGAGGGGGACGCAGGAGAGACCCAGTACTTC. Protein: CASSPEGDAGETQYF.

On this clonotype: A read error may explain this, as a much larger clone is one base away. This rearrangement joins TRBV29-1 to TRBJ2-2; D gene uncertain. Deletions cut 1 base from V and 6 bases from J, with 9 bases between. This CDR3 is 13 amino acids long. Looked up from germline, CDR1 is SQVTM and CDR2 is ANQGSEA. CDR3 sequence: CSVEGRQAGELFF. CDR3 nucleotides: TGCAGCGTTGAAGGCAGACAAGCCGGGGAGCTGTTTTTT.

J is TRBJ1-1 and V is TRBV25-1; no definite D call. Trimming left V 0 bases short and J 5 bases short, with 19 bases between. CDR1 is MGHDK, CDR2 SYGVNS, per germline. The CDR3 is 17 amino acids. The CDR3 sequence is CASSEYLGPPEDTEAFF. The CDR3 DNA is TGTGCCAGCAGTGAATATTTAGGGCCACCAGAGGATACTGAAGCTTTCTTT.

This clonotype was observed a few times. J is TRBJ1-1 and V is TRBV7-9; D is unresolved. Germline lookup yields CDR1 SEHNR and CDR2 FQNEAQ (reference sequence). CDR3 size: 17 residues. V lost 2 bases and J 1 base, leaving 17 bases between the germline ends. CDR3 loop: CASSLSWQPLGNTEAFF. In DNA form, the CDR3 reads TGTGCCAGCAGCTTAAGCTGGCAACCCCTAGGGAACACTGAAGCTTTCTTT.

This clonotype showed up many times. The CDR3 region is CATSRGQHQETQYF. CDR3 coding DNA: TGTGCCACCAGCAGGGGACAACACCAAGAGACCCAGTACTTC. The genes are TRBV15 and TRBJ2-5; tentatively, D is TRBD1 (6 bases). The V end lost 3 bases, the J end lost 0 bases, and 8 bases lay between the germline ends. Germline assignment: CDR1 LNHNV and CDR2 YYDKDF (reference sequence). The CDR3 spans 14 residues.

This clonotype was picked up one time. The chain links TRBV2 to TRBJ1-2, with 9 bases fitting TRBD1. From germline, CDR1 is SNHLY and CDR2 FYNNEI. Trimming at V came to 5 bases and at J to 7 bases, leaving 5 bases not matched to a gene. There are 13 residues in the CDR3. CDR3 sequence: CASSIQGAGGYTF. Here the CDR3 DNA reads TGTGCCAGCAGTATACAGGGGGCGGGTGGCTACACCTTC. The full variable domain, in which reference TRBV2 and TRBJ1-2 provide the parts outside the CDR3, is EPEVTQTPSHQVTQMGQEVILRCVPISNHLYFYWYRQILGQKVEFLVSFYNNEISEKSEIFDDQFSVERPDGSNFTLKIRSTKLEDSAMYFCASSIQGAGGYTFGSGTRLTVV.

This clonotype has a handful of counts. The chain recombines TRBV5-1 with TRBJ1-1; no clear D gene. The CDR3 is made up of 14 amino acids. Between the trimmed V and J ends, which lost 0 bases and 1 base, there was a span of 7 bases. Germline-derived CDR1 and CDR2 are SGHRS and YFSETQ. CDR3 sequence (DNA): TGCGCCAGCAGCTTGGATCCCGAGAACACTGAAGCTTTCTTT. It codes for CASSLDPENTEAFF.

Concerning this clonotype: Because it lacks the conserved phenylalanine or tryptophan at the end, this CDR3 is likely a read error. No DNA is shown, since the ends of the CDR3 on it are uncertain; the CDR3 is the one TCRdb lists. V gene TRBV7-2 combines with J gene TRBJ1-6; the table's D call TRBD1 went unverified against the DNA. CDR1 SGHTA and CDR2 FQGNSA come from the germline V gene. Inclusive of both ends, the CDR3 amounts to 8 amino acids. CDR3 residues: CASSLLSP.

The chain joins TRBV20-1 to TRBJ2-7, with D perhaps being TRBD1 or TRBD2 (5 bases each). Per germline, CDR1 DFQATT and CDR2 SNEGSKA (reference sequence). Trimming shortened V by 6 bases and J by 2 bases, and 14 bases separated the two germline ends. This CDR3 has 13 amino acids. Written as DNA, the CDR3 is TGCAGTGCAACACGGGACCCCACCTACGAGCAGTACTTC. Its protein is CSATRDPTYEQYF.

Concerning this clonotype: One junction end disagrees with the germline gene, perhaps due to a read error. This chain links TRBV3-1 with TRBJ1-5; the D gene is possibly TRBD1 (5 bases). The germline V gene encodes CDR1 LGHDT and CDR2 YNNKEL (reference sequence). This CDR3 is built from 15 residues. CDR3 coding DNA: TGTGTCAGCAGCCAAGGGGAATGGGTAAATCAGCCCCAGCATTTT. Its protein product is CVSSQGEWVNQPQHF.

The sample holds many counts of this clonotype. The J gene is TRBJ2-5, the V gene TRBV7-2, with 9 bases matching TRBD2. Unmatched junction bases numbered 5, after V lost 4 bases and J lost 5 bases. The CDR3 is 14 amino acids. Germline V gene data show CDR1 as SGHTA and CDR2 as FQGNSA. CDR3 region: CASSSGLAGETQYF. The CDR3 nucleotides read TGTGCCAGCAGCTCGGGACTAGCAGGGGAGACCCAGTACTTC. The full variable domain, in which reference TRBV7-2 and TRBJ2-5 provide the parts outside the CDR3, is GAGVSQSPSNKVTEKGKDVELRCDPISGHTALYWYRQSLGQGLEFLIYFQGNSAPDKSGLPSDRFSAERTGGSVSTLTIQRTQQEDSAVYLCASSSGLAGETQYFGPGTRLLVL.

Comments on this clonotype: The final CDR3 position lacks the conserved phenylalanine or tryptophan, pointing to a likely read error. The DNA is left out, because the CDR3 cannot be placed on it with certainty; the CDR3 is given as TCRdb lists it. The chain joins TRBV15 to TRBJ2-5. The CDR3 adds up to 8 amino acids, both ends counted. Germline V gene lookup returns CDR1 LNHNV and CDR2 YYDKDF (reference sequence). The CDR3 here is CATSRYRL.

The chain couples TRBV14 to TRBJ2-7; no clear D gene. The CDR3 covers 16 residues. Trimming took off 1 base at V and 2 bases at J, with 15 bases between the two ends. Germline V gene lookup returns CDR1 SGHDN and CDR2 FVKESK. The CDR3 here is CASSQGSWPVAYEQYF. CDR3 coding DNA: TGTGCCAGCAGCCAAGGGAGTTGGCCCGTTGCCTACGAGCAGTACTTC.

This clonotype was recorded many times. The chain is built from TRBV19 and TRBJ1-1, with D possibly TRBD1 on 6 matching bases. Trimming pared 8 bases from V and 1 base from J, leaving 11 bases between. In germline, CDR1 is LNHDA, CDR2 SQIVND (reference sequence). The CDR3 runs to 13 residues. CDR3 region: CASLTGTNTEAFF. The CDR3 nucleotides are TGTGCCAGTTTAACAGGGACGAACACTGAAGCTTTCTTT.

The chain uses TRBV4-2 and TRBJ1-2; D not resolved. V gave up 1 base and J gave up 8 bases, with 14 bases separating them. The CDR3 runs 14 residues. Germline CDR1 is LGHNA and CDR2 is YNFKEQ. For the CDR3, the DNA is TGTGCCAGCAGCCAAGCGGACGTACTGGGCGGCTACACCTTC. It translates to CASSQADVLGGYTF.

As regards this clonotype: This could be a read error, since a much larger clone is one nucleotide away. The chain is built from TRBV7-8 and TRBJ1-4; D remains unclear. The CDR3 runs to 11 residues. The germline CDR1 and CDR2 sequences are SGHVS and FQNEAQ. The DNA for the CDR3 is TGTGCCAGCAGCTCGACTGAAAGACTGTTTTTT. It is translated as CASSSTERLFF.

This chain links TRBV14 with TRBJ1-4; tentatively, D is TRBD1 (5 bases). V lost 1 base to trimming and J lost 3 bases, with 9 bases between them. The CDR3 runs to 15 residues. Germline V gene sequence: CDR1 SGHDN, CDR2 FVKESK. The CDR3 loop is CASSQGWGSNEKLFF. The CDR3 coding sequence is TGTGCCAGCAGCCAAGGATGGGGGTCTAATGAAAAACTGTTTTTT.